These T cell receptor beta chains were read from a single sample in a study of cytotoxic CD8 clonotypes in ibrutinib-treated CLL. The table came from immunoSEQ multiplex PCR; TCRdb's copy has only in-frame clones and leaves some out. The sample includes tens of thousands of clones, 50% to 70% of them seen just once. This specimen consisted of PBMCs, obtained at disease progression, from a patient treated with ibrutinib. Receptors were obtained from a human donor with chronic lymphocytic leukemia. Each CDR3 is given with its conserved first and last residue. Fields, in order: J gene, CDR3 length, clone size, V gene, D gene, CDR3 protein, CDR3 DNA. D genes are given only for firm matches. Size tells how often a clone was seen (once, few, many) or the class of an expanded clone, and some rows leave it out.

>TRBJ2-7|11|-|TRBV29-1|-
CSVFHSYEQYF
TGCAGCGTTTTTCACTCCTACGAGCAGTACTTC
>TRBJ2-3|17|few|TRBV18|TRBD2
CASSPWIQLAGTDTQYF
TGTGCCAGCTCACCATGGATCCAGCTAGCGGGCACAGATACGCAGTATTTT
>TRBJ1-4|13|-|TRBV29-1|TRBD1
CSARQGAGEKLFF
TGCAGCGCCAGACAGGGGGCGGGTGAAAAACTGTTTTTT
>TRBJ2-3|16|many|TRBV6-1|-
CASSAQQTPRTDTQYF
TGTGCCAGCAGTGCACAACAGACGCCCCGCACAGATACGCAGTATTTT
>TRBJ2-1|14|-|TRBV4-3|-
CASSPDIGYNEQFF
TGCGCCAGCAGCCCCGACATCGGTTACAATGAGCAGTTCTTC
>TRBJ2-7|14|-|TRBV7-8|-
CASQGTQGPYEQYF
TGTGCCAGCCAGGGTACTCAGGGTCCCTACGAGCAGTACTTC
>TRBJ2-5|15|few|TRBV5-1|TRBD1
CASSLENRGQETQYF
TGCGCCAGCAGCCTTGAAAACAGGGGCCAAGAGACCCAGTACTTC
>TRBJ1-1|13|-|TRBV10-3|-
CAISESKSTEAFF
TGTGCCATCAGTGAGTCGAAATCCACTGAAGCTTTCTTT
>TRBJ2-3|16|-|TRBV5-1|TRBD2
CASSWKAGYRTDTQYF
TGCGCCAGCAGCTGGAAAGCGGGGTATCGCACAGATACGCAGTATTTT
>TRBJ2-2|16|-|TRBV7-2|TRBD1
CASSFGRDRAGGELFF
TGTGCCAGCAGCTTCGGACGAGACAGGGCGGGCGGGGAGCTGTTTTTT
>TRBJ1-3|14|few|TRBV5-1|-
CASSLEGSGNTIYF
TGCGCCAGCAGCTTGGAAGGCTCTGGAAACACCATATATTTT
>TRBJ1-1|12|-|TRBV30|-
CAFDRKNTEAFF
TGTGCCTTTGACAGAAAGAACACTGAAGCTTTCTTT
>TRBJ1-2|16|-|TRBV7-2|-
CASSLAGGGSNYGYTF
TGTGCCAGCAGCTTAGCAGGCGGGGGAAGCAACTATGGCTACACCTTC
>TRBJ2-7|18|large|TRBV28|-
CASSLEALGTASTDEQYF
TGTGCCAGCAGTTTGGAGGCCCTAGGGACTGCGTCCACGGACGAGCAGTACTTC
>TRBJ1-1|14|-|TRBV4-3|-
CASSHATLNTEAFF
TGCGCCAGCAGCCACGCCACCCTGAACACTGAAGCTTTCTTT
>TRBJ2-1|11|-|TRBV18|-
CASSPGNEQFF
TGTGCCAGCTCACCCGGTAATGAGCAGTTCTTC
>TRBJ1-2|14|few|TRBV9|-
CASSALTANYGYTF
TGTGCCAGCAGCGCTTTGACAGCTAACTATGGCTACACCTTC
>TRBJ2-7|17|-|TRBV30|-
CAWSVSPVGRAGYEQYF
TGTGCCTGGAGTGTATCACCGGTCGGCAGGGCTGGATACGAGCAGTACTTC
>TRBJ2-3|14|-|TRBV15|TRBD2
CATTLGTSESTQYF
TGTGCCACCACCCTAGGGACTAGCGAGAGTACGCAGTATTTT
>TRBJ1-2|13|-|TRBV28|TRBD1
CASSSHRGDGYTF
TGTGCCAGCAGTTCGCACAGGGGTGATGGCTACACCTTC
>TRBJ2-3|15|-|TRBV5-4|TRBD1
CASSTRDRGTDTQYF
TGTGCCAGCAGCACGCGGGACAGGGGCACAGATACGCAGTATTTT
>TRBJ1-5|13|few|TRBV28|-
CASRLGNSQPQHF
TGTGCCAGCAGGCTAGGGAATTCTCAGCCCCAGCATTTT
>TRBJ1-5|15|-|TRBV7-8|TRBD1
CASSKRQGGDQPQHF
TGTGCCAGCAGCAAAAGACAGGGAGGGGATCAGCCCCAGCATTTT
>TRBJ2-1|12|-|TRBV7-8|-
CASTQRVNEQFF
TGTGCCAGCACCCAGAGGGTCAATGAGCAGTTCTTC
>TRBJ2-3|14|-|TRBV19|-
CASRRGQGTDTQYF
TGTGCCAGCCGGAGGGGGCAGGGGACAGATACGCAGTATTTT
>TRBJ2-7|14|-|TRBV5-4|-
CASSQGQTTYEQYF
TGTGCCAGCAGCCAAGGACAGACAACCTACGAGCAGTACTTC
>TRBJ2-5|16|-|TRBV28|TRBD2
CASSLSVAGGLETQYF
TGTGCCAGCAGTTTATCTGTAGCGGGAGGATTAGAGACCCAGTACTTC
>TRBJ1-4|16|few|TRBV7-8|TRBD1
CASSSVQGQGYGKLFF
TGTGCCAGCAGCTCGGTTCAGGGACAGGGATACGGAAAACTGTTTTTT
>TRBJ2-1|16|few|TRBV27|-
CASSQIPISGYNEQFF
TGTGCCAGCAGTCAGATCCCGATAAGTGGGTACAATGAGCAGTTCTTC
>TRBJ2-7|14|-|TRBV18|-
CASSPQGRDYEQYF
TGTGCCAGCTCACCACAGGGTCGCGATTACGAGCAGTACTTC
>TRBJ1-4|14|-|TRBV9|TRBD1
CASSQGQLNEKLFF
TGTGCCAGCAGCCAGGGACAGTTAAATGAAAAACTGTTTTTT
>TRBJ2-3|14|-|TRBV15|-
CATGRDFGTDTQYF
TGTGCCACCGGCCGGGACTTCGGCACAGATACGCAGTATTTT
>TRBJ2-7|13|-|TRBV7-9|-
CASSPTSSYEQYF
TGTGCCAGCAGCCCAACTTCAAGTTACGAGCAGTACTTC
>TRBJ2-1|15|-|TRBV18|TRBD2
CASSPASGGANEQFF
TGTGCCAGCTCACCCGCTAGCGGGGGGGCCAATGAGCAGTTCTTC
>TRBJ2-2|16|-|TRBV30|-
CAWRTGLAYFTGELFF
TGTGCCTGGAGGACGGGGCTAGCCTACTTCACCGGGGAGCTGTTTTTT